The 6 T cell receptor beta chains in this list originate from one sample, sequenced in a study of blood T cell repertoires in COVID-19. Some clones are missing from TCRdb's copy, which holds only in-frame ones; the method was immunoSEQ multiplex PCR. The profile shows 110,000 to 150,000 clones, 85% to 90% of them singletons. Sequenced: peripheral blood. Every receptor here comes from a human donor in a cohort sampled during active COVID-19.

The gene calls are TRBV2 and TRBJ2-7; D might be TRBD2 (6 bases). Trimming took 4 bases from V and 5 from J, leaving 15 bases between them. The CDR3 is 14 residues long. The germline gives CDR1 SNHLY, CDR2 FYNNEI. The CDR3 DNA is TGTGCCAGCAGTGTGGGCGGGATGGTAAACGAGCAGTACTTC. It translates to CASSVGGMVNEQYF. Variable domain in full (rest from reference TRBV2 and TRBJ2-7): EPEVTQTPSHQVTQMGQEVILRCVPISNHLYFYWYRQILGQKVEFLVSFYNNEISEKSEIFDDQFSVERPDGSNFTLKIRSTKLEDSAMYFCASSVGGMVNEQYFGPGTRLTVT.

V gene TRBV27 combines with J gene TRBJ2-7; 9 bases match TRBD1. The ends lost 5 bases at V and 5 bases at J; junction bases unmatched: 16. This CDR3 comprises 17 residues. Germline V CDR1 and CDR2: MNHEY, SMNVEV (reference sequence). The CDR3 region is CASSPKEGTGNRNEQYF. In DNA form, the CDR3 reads TGTGCCAGCAGTCCGAAGGAAGGGACAGGGAATAGAAACGAGCAGTACTTC.

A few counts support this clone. CDR3 bases: TGTGCCATCAGTTGGACTAGCGGGGGATCAGATACGCAGTATTTT. It encodes CAISWTSGGSDTQYF. The V and J genes are TRBV10-3 and TRBJ2-3; 13 bases line up with TRBD2. The germline CDR1 and CDR2 sequences are ENHRY and SYGVKD. With V trimmed by 5 bases and J by 4 bases, 3 bases remained unmatched. The CDR3 is 15 residues long.

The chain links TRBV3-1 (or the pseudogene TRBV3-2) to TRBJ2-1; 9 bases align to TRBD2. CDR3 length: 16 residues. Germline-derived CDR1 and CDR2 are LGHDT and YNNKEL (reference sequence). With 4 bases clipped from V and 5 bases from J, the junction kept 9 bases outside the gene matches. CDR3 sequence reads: CASSPASTSGNNEQFF. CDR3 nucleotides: TGTGCCAGCAGCCCCGCTTCGACTAGCGGTAACAATGAGCAGTTCTTC.

The CDR3 region has the DNA TGTGCCATCAGTGACTCCCCGGGGAGCCACAATCAGCCCCAGCATTTT. This encodes CAISDSPGSHNQPQHF. This rearrangement joins TRBV10-3 to TRBJ1-5; D is undetermined. This CDR3 is built from 16 residues. From germline, CDR1 is ENHRY and CDR2 SYGVKD. V was pared by 3 bases and J by 3 bases, with 15 bases between.

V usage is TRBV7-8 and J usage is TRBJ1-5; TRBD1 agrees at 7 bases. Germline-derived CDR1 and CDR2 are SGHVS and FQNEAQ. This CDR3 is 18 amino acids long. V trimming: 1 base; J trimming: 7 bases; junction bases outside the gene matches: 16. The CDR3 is CASSLVSRRQGVRQPQHF. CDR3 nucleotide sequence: TGTGCCAGCAGCTTAGTTTCGCGGCGCCAGGGGGTGCGACAGCCCCAGCATTTT.